Following are 30 T cell receptor beta chains from one sample sequenced in a study of OX40 agonist ivuxolimab in advanced cancers. Assay used: immunoSEQ multiplex PCR; TCRdb lists only in-frame clones, some missing. The repertoire holds about 57,000 clones, 87% seen once, with about 0.36% in the top ten. The material was CD4+ or CD8+ T cells sorted from blood, obtained in a trial of the OX40 agonist ivuxolimab. The receptors were sampled from an adult with an advanced solid tumor such as melanoma, head and neck, liver or kidney cancer.

The CDR3 bases are TGCGCCAGCAGCCAAGTGAAGATCTCTGGGGCCAACGTCCTGACTTTC. Translating gives CASSQVKISGANVLTF. V is TRBV4-3 and J is TRBJ2-6; unclear D gene. Germline-derived CDR1 and CDR2 are LGHNA and YSLEER. V lost 1 base, J lost 0 bases, and 7 bases lay in between. This CDR3 has 16 residues.

The chain combines TRBV7-2 with TRBJ2-3; D possibly corresponds to TRBD1 (5 bases). Trimming cost V 2 bases and J 3 bases, with 12 bases left between them. The CDR3 runs 15 residues. Germline values: CDR1 SGHTA, CDR2 FQGNSA. CDR3 protein: CASSLFQGLTDTQYF. CDR3 nucleotide sequence: TGTGCCAGCAGCTTATTTCAGGGCCTGACAGATACGCAGTATTTT.

CDR3 amino acids: CASSLYGAGYTF. The CDR3 nucleotides read TGTGCCAGCAGCTTATACGGGGCGGGCTACACCTTC. The J gene is TRBJ1-2, the V gene TRBV11-3; tentatively, D is TRBD1 (5 bases). Germline loops: CDR1 SGHNT, CDR2 YENEEA. Trimming removed 2 bases at V and 8 bases at J, with 9 bases between. CDR3 length equals 12 residues.

The V gene is TRBV19, the J gene TRBJ1-3; D unresolved. Trimming took off 9 bases at V and 0 bases at J, with 21 bases between the two ends. The length of the CDR3 is 17 residues. Germline CDR1 LNHDA, CDR2 SQIVND (reference sequence). CDR3 in amino acids: CASGSSWHTSSGNTIYF. In DNA form, the CDR3 reads TGTGCCAGCGGAAGTTCTTGGCACACTAGCTCTGGAAACACCATATATTTT. Combining the CDR3 with reference TRBV19 and TRBJ1-3 gives the whole variable domain DGGITQSPKYLFRKEGQNVTLSCEQNLNHDAMYWYRQDPGQGLRLIYYSQIVNDFQKGDIAEGYSVSREKKESFPLTVTSAQKNPTAFYLCASGSSWHTSSGNTIYFGEGSWLTVV.

The chain joins TRBV18 to TRBJ2-1, with no clear D. Trimming cost V 5 bases and J 0 bases, with 5 bases left between them. Per germline, CDR1 KGHSH and CDR2 LQKENI. The CDR3 runs to 13 residues. The CDR3 reads CASSSNSYNEQFF. Here the CDR3 DNA reads TGTGCCAGCTCATCAAACTCCTACAATGAGCAGTTCTTC.

The chain employs TRBV4-1 and TRBJ2-1; D possibly corresponds to TRBD1 (6 bases). The V and J ends lost 1 base and 5 bases respectively, with 21 bases between them. There are 18 residues in the CDR3. Germline values: CDR1 MGHRA, CDR2 YSYEKL. The CDR3 here is CASSQGPAPTGPNNEQFF. CDR3 bases: TGCGCCAGCAGCCAAGGGCCCGCCCCGACAGGCCCTAACAATGAGCAGTTCTTC.

V gene TRBV6-6 combines with J gene TRBJ1-1; the D is unclear. Germline V lookup: CDR1 MNHNY, CDR2 SVGAGI (reference sequence). The V gene lost 7 bases and the J gene lost 6 bases, with 12 bases spanning the gap. This CDR3 contains 12 residues. The chain's CDR3 is CASNRESPEAFF. The CDR3, as DNA: TGTGCCAGCAACCGAGAGTCCCCTGAAGCTTTCTTT.

Only one count was recorded for this clone. The V and J genes are TRBV30 and TRBJ2-4, with 7 bases identical to TRBD2. V was clipped by 0 bases and J by 4 bases; unmatched bases: 6. CDR1 GTSNPN and CDR2 SVGIG come from the germline V gene (reference sequence). The CDR3 covers 15 residues. Here the CDR3 DNA reads TGTGCCTGGAGTGTATGGGAAGCGGGGAAAAACATTCAGTACTTC. Translated, it gives CAWSVWEAGKNIQYF.

In nucleotides, the CDR3 is TGTGCCTGGAGGAGGACAGGGAGCACAGATACGCAGTATTTT. Its protein is CAWRRTGSTDTQYF. The rearrangement joins TRBV30 to TRBJ2-3; TRBD1 matches 8 bases. After removal of 3 bases from V and 0 bases from J, the junction contained 2 bases not matched to a gene. CDR3 length equals 14 residues. Germline assignment: CDR1 GTSNPN and CDR2 SVGIG (reference sequence).

V usage is TRBV18 and J usage is TRBJ2-1; D not certain. Trimming took off 2 bases at V and 8 bases at J, with 13 bases between the two ends. The CDR3 totals 14 residues. Germline V gene sequence: CDR1 KGHSH, CDR2 LQKENI. The CDR3 nucleotides are TGTGCCAGCTCACCAGCTTTCCCGGGCGATGAGCAGTTCTTC. This translates into CASSPAFPGDEQFF.

The chain recombines TRBV5-5 with TRBJ2-4; D is uncertain. Germline CDR1 SGHKS, CDR2 YYEKEE (reference sequence). CDR3 length: 17 residues. V was pared by 0 bases and J by 0 bases, with 13 bases between. CDR3 residues: CASSLGPPVLAKNIQYF. The CDR3 bases are TGTGCCAGCAGCTTGGGACCCCCCGTCCTAGCCAAAAACATTCAGTACTTC.

CDR3 sequence reads: CASSFPERSNQPQHF. The CDR3, as DNA: TGTGCCAGCAGTTTTCCGGAGCGCAGCAATCAGCCCCAGCATTTT. The chain joins TRBV27 to TRBJ1-5; D remains unclear. The CDR3 spans 15 residues. CDR1 is MNHEY and CDR2 is SMNVEV in the germline V gene (reference sequence). Trimming took off 3 bases at V and 1 base at J, with 10 bases between the two ends.

The chain joins TRBV20-1 to TRBJ2-2; unclear D gene. Trimming shortened V by 6 bases and J by 5 bases, and 7 bases separated the two germline ends. In germline, CDR1 is DFQATT, CDR2 SNEGSKA (reference sequence). CDR3 length: 11 amino acids. The CDR3 sequence: CSAEFTGELFF. The DNA for the CDR3 is TGCAGTGCAGAATTTACCGGGGAGCTGTTTTTT.

The chain has TRBV2 and TRBJ2-4, with D maybe TRBD1 (6 bases). Germline V gene sequence: CDR1 SNHLY, CDR2 FYNNEI. The length of the CDR3 is 14 residues. The V and J ends lost 7 bases and 3 bases respectively, with 13 bases between them. The CDR3 DNA sequence: TGTGCCAGCAACGACAGGTTTGTCAAAAACATTCAGTACTTC. Its translation: CASNDRFVKNIQYF.

V is TRBV28 and J is TRBJ1-2; D is possibly TRBD1 (6 bases). Trimming took 7 bases from V and 7 from J, leaving 19 bases between them. Germline CDR1 MDHEN, CDR2 SYDVKM. The CDR3 contains 14 residues. CDR3 region: CASTLTGEGPGYTF. The CDR3 DNA sequence: TGTGCCAGCACCTTGACAGGAGAGGGCCCTGGCTACACCTTC.

The rearrangement uses TRBV14 and TRBJ2-6; TRBD1 matches 9 bases. V trimming: 0 bases; J trimming: 2 bases; junction bases outside the gene matches: 5. Germline V lookup: CDR1 SGHDN, CDR2 FVKESK. The CDR3 contains 18 residues. Here the CDR3 reads CASSQDRTGVPGANVLTF. The DNA for the CDR3 is TGTGCCAGCAGCCAAGATAGGACAGGGGTCCCTGGGGCCAACGTCCTGACTTTC.

This clone occurred once. The chain couples TRBV5-1 to TRBJ1-6; D remains ambiguous. This CDR3 contains 15 residues. V was pared by 2 bases and J by 4 bases, with 10 bases between. CDR1 and CDR2 from the germline V gene are SGHRS and YFSETQ. CDR3 region: CASSFGRSYNSPLHF. DNA for the CDR3: TGCGCCAGCAGCTTCGGACGCTCTTATAATTCACCCCTCCACTTT.

This sequence joins TRBV7-9 and TRBJ2-1, with 9 bases matching TRBD2. This CDR3 comprises 17 residues. Germline V lookup: CDR1 SEHNR, CDR2 FQNEAQ (reference sequence). V lost 4 bases and J lost 0; bases outside the gene matches: 7. The CDR3 protein is CASSSISGSHSYNEQFF. In nucleotides, the CDR3 is TGTGCCAGCAGCTCCATTAGCGGGAGTCACTCCTACAATGAGCAGTTCTTC.

The gene calls are TRBV6-5 and TRBJ2-7; 10 bases are a match to TRBD1. This CDR3 has 14 residues. V dropped 7 bases and J dropped 3; count of bases not matched to a gene: 6. The germline CDR1 and CDR2 sequences are MNHEY and SVGAGI. The CDR3 protein is CASMRDRGYYEQYF. DNA for the CDR3: TGTGCCAGCATGCGGGACAGGGGATACTACGAGCAGTACTTC.

This chain links TRBV5-1 with TRBJ2-7; D gene unclear. Germline V gene data show CDR1 as SGHRS and CDR2 as YFSETQ. This CDR3 has 13 residues. V was clipped by 0 bases and J by 4 bases, with 8 bases between them. CDR3 region: CASSLGGQYEQYF. The CDR3 DNA sequence: TGCGCCAGCAGCTTGGGTGGGCAGTACGAGCAGTACTTC. The full variable domain, in which reference TRBV5-1 and TRBJ2-7 provide the parts outside the CDR3, is KAGVTQTPRYLIKTRGQQVTLSCSPISGHRSVSWYQQTPGQGLQFLFEYFSETQRNKGNFPGRFSGRQFSNSRSEMNVSTLELGDSALYLCASSLGGQYEQYFGPGTRLTVT.

This chain joins TRBV11-2 and TRBJ1-1; 9 nucleotides align to TRBD1. V was clipped by 5 bases and J by 4 bases; unmatched bases: 2. The CDR3 is made up of 13 amino acids. Germline CDR1 and CDR2: SGHAT and FQNNGV. CDR3 amino acids: CASSRQGGTEAFF. CDR3 coding DNA: TGTGCCAGCAGCCGACAGGGGGGCACTGAAGCTTTCTTT.

This chain connects TRBV30 to TRBJ1-2, with D uncertain. Germline-derived CDR1 and CDR2 are GTSNPN and SVGIG (reference sequence). The V gene lost 0 bases and the J gene lost 4 bases, with 12 bases spanning the gap. The CDR3 totals 14 residues. The CDR3 here is CAWSVKGPSYGYTF. The CDR3, as DNA: TGTGCCTGGAGTGTGAAAGGACCGAGCTATGGCTACACCTTC.

The CDR3 DNA reads as TGTGCCAGCTCACCTAGGGACAGATATAGCAATCAGCCCCAGCATTTT. Encoded protein: CASSPRDRYSNQPQHF. This rearrangement joins TRBV18 to TRBJ1-5, with TRBD1 identical over 7 bases. Per germline, CDR1 KGHSH and CDR2 LQKENI. The CDR3 covers 16 residues. Trimming at V came to 3 bases and at J to 0 bases, leaving 5 bases not matched to a gene.

This rearrangement joins TRBV7-6 to TRBJ1-1; 7 bases are a match to TRBD1. CDR1 SGHVS and CDR2 FNYEAQ come from the germline V gene. V lost 5 bases and J lost 8; bases outside the gene matches: 11. The CDR3 is 14 amino acids. The CDR3 DNA reads as TGTGCCAGCAGCGCAACCAGACAGGGAGGGGAAGCTTTCTTT. Translation: CASSATRQGGEAFF.

V is TRBV7-3 and J is TRBJ2-5; D unresolved. Deletions cut 3 bases from V and 4 bases from J, with 6 bases between. This CDR3 spans 12 amino acids. Germline CDR1 reads SGHTA; CDR2 reads FQGTGA. The CDR3 DNA sequence: TGTGCCAGCAGCTTCAACGGAGAGACCCAGTACTTC. Translation: CASSFNGETQYF.

The chain carries TRBV10-1 and TRBJ2-7; D is undetermined. V shed 6 bases and J shed 5 bases, with 11 bases lying between them. The CDR3 loop spans 12 amino acids. Germline assignment: CDR1 WNHNN and CDR2 SYGVQD (reference sequence). Written as DNA, the CDR3 is TGCGCCAGCAGCCCGGGCGGCGACGAGCAGTACTTC. This codes for CASSPGGDEQYF.

This clone was picked up one time. The J gene is TRBJ1-2, the V gene TRBV4-2, with 9 positions matching TRBD1. Germline V gene sequence: CDR1 LGHNA, CDR2 YNFKEQ. J was trimmed by 8 bases and V by 2 bases; bases with no gene match: 9. The length of the CDR3 is 15 residues. The CDR3, as DNA: TGTGCCAGCAGCCAACGAGGACAGGGGACATCGGGCTACACCTTC. This codes for CASSQRGQGTSGYTF.

V is TRBV18 and J is TRBJ2-6, with D perhaps given as TRBD1 or TRBD2 (7 bases each). V dropped 3 bases and J dropped 0 bases, with 15 bases sitting between them. The germline CDR1 and CDR2 sequences are KGHSH and LQKENI. This CDR3 is built from 18 residues. This CDR3 is CASSPQGGSDSGANVLTF. The CDR3, as DNA: TGTGCCAGCTCACCGCAGGGGGGGTCGGACTCTGGGGCCAACGTCCTGACTTTC.

The chain joins TRBV20-1 to TRBJ1-1; D is unclear. The CDR3 spans 11 residues. Germline CDR1 reads DFQATT; CDR2 reads SNEGSKA (reference sequence). V was trimmed by 5 bases and J by 3 bases, leaving 7 bases between them. In DNA, the CDR3 is TGCAGTGCTGGACGGGACACTGAAGCTTTCTTT. Translation gives CSAGRDTEAFF.

This chain links TRBV29-1 with TRBJ1-4; 7 nucleotides line up with TRBD1. This CDR3 is 15 amino acids long. With V trimmed by 4 bases and J by 3 bases, 8 bases remained unmatched. Germline-derived CDR1 and CDR2 are SQVTM and ANQGSEA. CDR3: CSVGVGDSSNEKLFF. In DNA form, the CDR3 reads TGCAGCGTTGGTGTCGGGGACAGTTCTAATGAAAAACTGTTTTTT.